Listed below are T cell receptor beta chains from one sample, sequenced in a study of cytomegalovirus exposure and HLA in healthy donors. Assay used: immunoSEQ multiplex PCR; TCRdb lists only in-frame clones, some missing. Among some 180,000 clones listed, around 80% were seen once. The sample was PBMCs. These receptor sequences come from a girl aged 5-17 years in good health and CMV-seropositive. The CDR3 runs from the conserved cysteine through the conserved F or W. Each record gives: D gene, J gene, V gene, clone size, CDR3 protein, CDR3 DNA. A D gene is named only where the DNA matches it firmly. Size is stated for part of the rows, as once, few or many counts, or as a class when the clone is expanded.

>TRBD1|TRBJ1-1|TRBV4-1|-
CASSPLSYGTGLSGVQDTEAFF
TGCGCCAGCAGCCCTCTTAGCTACGGGACAGGGTTATCGGGAGTCCAGGACACTGAAGCTTTCTTT
>TRBD1|TRBJ1-4|TRBV18|-
CASSPQDRGGEKLFF
TGTGCCAGCTCACCCCAAGACAGGGGTGGTGAAAAACTGTTTTTT
>TRBD2|TRBJ2-3|TRBV9|-
CASSDSGIATDTQYF
TGTGCCAGCAGCGATAGCGGGATAGCAACAGATACGCAGTATTTT
>TRBD2|TRBJ2-7|TRBV10-1|-
CASSEAFGGGSYEQYF
TGCGCCAGCAGTGAGGCCTTTGGGGGGGGGTCCTACGAGCAGTACTTC
>TRBD2|TRBJ2-2|TRBV2|-
CASSERWLAGYTGELFF
TGTGCTAGCAGTGAAAGGTGGCTAGCGGGATACACCGGGGAGCTGTTTTTT
>TRBD1|TRBJ2-7|TRBV2|-
CASSALGQGSYEQYF
TGTGCCAGCAGTGCCTTGGGACAGGGGTCCTACGAGCAGTACTTC
>TRBD2|TRBJ2-1|TRBV11-2|-
CASKSSGLAGNSYNEQFF
TGTGCCAGCAAATCTTCCGGGCTAGCGGGAAACTCCTACAATGAGCAGTTCTTC
>TRBD2|TRBJ2-1|TRBV5-1|-
CASSFMLAGGWSYNEQFF
TGCGCCAGCAGCTTCATGCTAGCGGGAGGATGGTCCTACAATGAGCAGTTCTTC
>-|TRBJ2-7|TRBV4-1|few
CASSQAGFSYEQYF
TGCGCCAGCAGCCAAGCCGGGTTCTCCTACGAGCAGTACTTC
>-|TRBJ2-1|TRBV6-5|-
CASSYGTPYNEQFF
TGTGCCAGCAGTTACGGGACACCCTACAATGAGCAGTTCTTC
>-|TRBJ1-4|TRBV20-1|-
CSARVGEKLFF
TGCAGTGCTAGAGTCGGTGAAAAACTGTTTTTT
>-|TRBJ1-2|TRBV5-4|-
CASTPQVLDGYTF
TGTGCCAGCACCCCCCAGGTATTGGATGGCTACACCTTC
>TRBD2|TRBJ2-1|TRBV15|-
CATSRDPVSGRVTVPYNEQFF
TGTGCCACCAGCAGAGATCCGGTGAGCGGGAGAGTAACGGTCCCCTACAATGAGCAGTTCTTC
>-|TRBJ1-6|TRBV6-5|-
CASSYGRGKRISPLHF
TGTGCCAGCAGTTACGGACGGGGGAAGAGGATTTCACCCCTCCACTTT
>TRBD2|TRBJ2-5|TRBV19|few
CASSIISGSPQYF
TGTGCCAGTAGTATAATCAGCGGGAGTCCCCAGTACTTC